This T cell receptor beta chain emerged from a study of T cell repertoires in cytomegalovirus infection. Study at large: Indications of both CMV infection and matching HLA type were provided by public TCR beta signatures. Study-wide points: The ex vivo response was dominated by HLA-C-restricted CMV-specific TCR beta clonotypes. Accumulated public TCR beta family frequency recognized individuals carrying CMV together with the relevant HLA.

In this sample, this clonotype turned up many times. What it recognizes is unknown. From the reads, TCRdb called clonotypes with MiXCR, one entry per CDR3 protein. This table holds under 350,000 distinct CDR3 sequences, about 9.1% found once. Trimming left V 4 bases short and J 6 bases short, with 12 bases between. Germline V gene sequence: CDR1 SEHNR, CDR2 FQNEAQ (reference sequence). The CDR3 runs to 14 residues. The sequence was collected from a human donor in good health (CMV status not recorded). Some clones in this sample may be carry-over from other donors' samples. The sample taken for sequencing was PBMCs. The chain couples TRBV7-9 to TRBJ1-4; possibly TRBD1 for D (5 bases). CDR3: CASSSRGYDEKLFF. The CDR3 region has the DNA TGTGCCAGCAGCTCACGGGGGTACGATGAAAAACTGTTTTTT.